This TCR beta chain was observed in a study of blood T cell repertoires in COVID-19. Study information: Some COVID-19 samples were acute and others convalescent; all came from the United States, Italy and Spain. PBMCs, B-cell-depleted T cells, or T cells were the source of the cDNA or gDNA that made up the material.

This CDR3 is built from 14 residues. Germline CDR1 and CDR2: DFQATT and SNEGSKA (reference sequence). V was pared by 3 bases and J by 4 bases, with 15 bases between. Authors' processing steps: Estimated nucleated cell counts came from reference gene primer amplification. Sequencing used immunoSEQ multiplex PCR; TCRdb keeps in-frame clones, though not all of them. V and J calls and clone size follow that table, whereas D and trimming were derived from the DNA. The repertoire holds around 100,000 clones, with about 89% as singletons. The V gene is TRBV20-1, the J gene TRBJ1-1; no clear D gene. Sequencing was carried out using peripheral blood. This clonotype was sampled from a man between 40 and 49 years old with acute or convalescent COVID-19. The CDR3 nucleotides are TGCAGTGCTAGTAAAGGGTTAGGAGGCACTGAAGCTTTCTTT. It translates to CSASKGLGGTEAFF.